These T cell receptor beta chains were read from a single sample in a study of blood T cells in healthy people across ages. TCRdb used MiXCR to reprocess the 5' RACE reads, holding one entry per CDR3 protein. The sample has approximately 730,000 distinct CDR3 sequences, 35% to 45% seen once. Sample: blood. Every receptor here comes from a woman aged 55-70 years in good health. Both conserved end residues are part of each CDR3. A D gene is named only where the DNA matches it firmly. Expanded clones get a size class; other rows say once, few or many, or leave the size out.

CDR3aa: CAISAGETQYF; CDR3nt: TGTGCCATCAGTGCGGGGGAGACCCAGTACTTC; d_gene: -; abundance: -; len: 11; v_gene: TRBV10-3; j_gene: TRBJ2-5
CDR3aa: CASSGGLPPETQYF; CDR3nt: TGTGCCAGCAGCGGGGGACTACCCCCGGAGACCCAGTACTTC; d_gene: TRBD2; abundance: -; len: 14; v_gene: TRBV9; j_gene: TRBJ2-5
CDR3aa: CATSRLAGGPQETQYF; CDR3nt: TGTGCCACCAGCAGGCTAGCGGGGGGTCCCCAAGAGACCCAGTACTTC; d_gene: TRBD2; abundance: few; len: 16; v_gene: TRBV15; j_gene: TRBJ2-5
CDR3aa: CASSLTYEMNTEAFF; CDR3nt: TGTGCCAGCAGCTTAACGTACGAAATGAACACTGAAGCTTTCTTT; d_gene: -; abundance: -; len: 15; v_gene: TRBV7-3; j_gene: TRBJ1-1
CDR3aa: CATSDPGQKRETQYF; CDR3nt: TGTGCCACCAGTGATCCGGGACAGAAACGAGAGACCCAGTACTTC; d_gene: TRBD1; abundance: -; len: 15; v_gene: TRBV24-1; j_gene: TRBJ2-5
CDR3aa: CATLEGTSGSNEQFF; CDR3nt: TGTGCCACCTTGGAGGGGACTAGCGGTTCTAATGAGCAGTTCTTC; d_gene: TRBD2; abundance: -; len: 15; v_gene: TRBV2; j_gene: TRBJ2-1
CDR3aa: CSVLRDMGNYGYTF; CDR3nt: TGCAGCGTTCTCCGGGACATGGGTAACTATGGCTACACCTTC; d_gene: -; abundance: -; len: 14; v_gene: TRBV29-1; j_gene: TRBJ1-2
CDR3aa: CASTLGQGSYNEQFF; CDR3nt: TGCGCCAGCACCCTTGGTCAAGGCTCCTACAATGAGCAGTTCTTC; d_gene: -; abundance: -; len: 15; v_gene: TRBV5-1; j_gene: TRBJ2-1
CDR3aa: CASSLGMQYF; CDR3nt: TGTGCCAGCAGCTTAGGTATGCAGTATTTT; d_gene: -; abundance: -; len: 10; v_gene: TRBV7-2; j_gene: TRBJ2-3
CDR3aa: CSALVRGARFQPQHF; CDR3nt: TGCAGTGCCCTTGTACGGGGGGCGAGGTTTCAGCCCCAGCATTTT; d_gene: -; abundance: few; len: 15; v_gene: TRBV20-1; j_gene: TRBJ1-5
CDR3aa: CASSFLRGETQYF; CDR3nt: TGTGCCAGCAGCTTCCTGAGGGGGGAGACCCAGTACTTC; d_gene: -; abundance: -; len: 13; v_gene: TRBV7-3; j_gene: TRBJ2-5
CDR3aa: CASTLPRYRGNEQFF; CDR3nt: TGTGCCAGCACCTTACCCCGATACCGGGGCAATGAGCAGTTCTTC; d_gene: -; abundance: few; len: 15; v_gene: TRBV7-2; j_gene: TRBJ2-1
CDR3aa: CASSLGQGSDTQYF; CDR3nt: TGTGCCAGCAGCCTAGGACAGGGTTCAGATACGCAGTATTTT; d_gene: TRBD1; abundance: many; len: 14; v_gene: TRBV5-1; j_gene: TRBJ2-3
CDR3aa: CASSLGPGLAGDTQYF; CDR3nt: TGTGCCAGCAGCTTGGGCCCGGGGCTAGCGGGTGATACGCAGTATTTT; d_gene: TRBD2; abundance: -; len: 16; v_gene: TRBV5-6; j_gene: TRBJ2-3
CDR3aa: CASSPRGGALDYGYTF; CDR3nt: TGTGCCAGCAGCCCAAGAGGGGGGGCTTTGGACTATGGCTACACCTTC; d_gene: -; abundance: -; len: 16; v_gene: TRBV9; j_gene: TRBJ1-2
CDR3aa: CASSLVSGGQPQHF; CDR3nt: TGCGCCAGCAGCTTGGTGTCGGGCGGGCAGCCCCAGCATTTT; d_gene: -; abundance: few; len: 14; v_gene: TRBV5-1; j_gene: TRBJ1-5
CDR3aa: CASSLKSREVEQPQHF; CDR3nt: TGTGCCAGCAGCTTAAAGAGCCGGGAGGTGGAGCAGCCCCAGCATTTT; d_gene: -; abundance: few; len: 16; v_gene: TRBV7-8; j_gene: TRBJ1-5
CDR3aa: CASSLLIRELFF; CDR3nt: TGTGCCAGCAGCTTACTAATCCGGGAGCTGTTTTTT; d_gene: -; abundance: once; len: 12; v_gene: TRBV7-2; j_gene: TRBJ2-2
CDR3aa: CASSSPWTGAYEQYF; CDR3nt: TGTGCCAGCAGTAGCCCCTGGACAGGGGCCTACGAGCAGTACTTC; d_gene: TRBD1; abundance: few; len: 15; v_gene: TRBV12-3/TRBV12-4; j_gene: TRBJ2-7
CDR3aa: CASSPAMGNTIYF; CDR3nt: TGTGCCAGCAGCCCCGCGATGGGAAACACCATATATTTT; d_gene: -; abundance: -; len: 13; v_gene: TRBV9; j_gene: TRBJ1-3
CDR3aa: CASTPLPSDTDTQYF; CDR3nt: TGCGCCAGCACCCCGCTGCCCTCTGACACAGATACGCAGTATTTT; d_gene: -; abundance: -; len: 15; v_gene: TRBV5-1; j_gene: TRBJ2-3
CDR3aa: CASSQGKGQEQETQYF; CDR3nt: TGTGCCAGCAGCCAAGGCAAGGGACAGGAGCAAGAGACCCAGTACTTC; d_gene: TRBD1; abundance: few; len: 16; v_gene: TRBV4-2; j_gene: TRBJ2-5
CDR3aa: CASSVGGENEQYF; CDR3nt: TGTGCCAGCAGTGTCGGGGGGGAAAACGAGCAGTACTTC; d_gene: TRBD2; abundance: -; len: 13; v_gene: TRBV12-3/TRBV12-4; j_gene: TRBJ2-7
CDR3aa: CASSQDWQRVTDTQYF; CDR3nt: TGTGCCAGCAGCCAAGATTGGCAGAGAGTTACAGATACGCAGTATTTT; d_gene: -; abundance: -; len: 16; v_gene: TRBV14; j_gene: TRBJ2-3
CDR3aa: CSYLESSYEQYF; CDR3nt: TGCAGCTACCTTGAGTCGTCGTACGAGCAGTACTTC; d_gene: -; abundance: -; len: 12; v_gene: TRBV29-1; j_gene: TRBJ2-7
CDR3aa: CASSDRGFGYTF; CDR3nt: TGTGCCAGCAGCGACAGGGGTTTTGGCTACACCTTC; d_gene: TRBD1; abundance: -; len: 12; v_gene: TRBV6-6; j_gene: TRBJ1-2
CDR3aa: CASSLADGSNQPQHF; CDR3nt: TGTGCCAGCAGCCTCGCGGACGGTAGCAATCAGCCCCAGCATTTT; d_gene: -; abundance: few; len: 15; v_gene: TRBV28; j_gene: TRBJ1-5
CDR3aa: CASSLRITTSTDTQYF; CDR3nt: TGTGCCAGCAGCTTAAGGATAACTACTAGCACAGATACGCAGTATTTT; d_gene: -; abundance: -; len: 16; v_gene: TRBV5-8; j_gene: TRBJ2-3
CDR3aa: CASTQADSAYEQYF; CDR3nt: TGTGCCAGCACCCAAGCGGACTCGGCCTACGAGCAGTACTTC; d_gene: -; abundance: -; len: 14; v_gene: TRBV12-3/TRBV12-4; j_gene: TRBJ2-7
CDR3aa: CSVYSTGSQFF; CDR3nt: TGCAGCGTTTACTCGACAGGGTCCCAGTTCTTC; d_gene: TRBD1; abundance: many; len: 11; v_gene: TRBV29-1; j_gene: TRBJ2-1
CDR3aa: CASSSPSPSYNEQFF; CDR3nt: TGTGCCAGCAGCTCTCCAAGTCCCTCCTACAATGAGCAGTTCTTC; d_gene: -; abundance: few; len: 15; v_gene: TRBV7-9; j_gene: TRBJ2-1
CDR3aa: CASSRGPLYGQYF; CDR3nt: TGTGCCAGCAGCCGGGGACCCCTCTACGGGCAGTACTTC; d_gene: -; abundance: -; len: 13; v_gene: TRBV27; j_gene: TRBJ2-5